This T cell receptor beta chain was identified during a study of T-cell memory formation after mild COVID-19. MiXCR, run by TCRdb on the 5' RACE reads, gives a single entry per CDR3 protein. The sample lists about 350,000 distinct CDR3 sequences, about 13% occurring once. Study-wide points: CM and EM subsets held most contracting CD4+ clones; EMRA held CD8+ ones.

As concerns this clonotype: Antigen specificity is unknown.

CDR3 length: 13 amino acids. V gave up 7 bases and J gave up 0 bases, with 11 bases separating them. Germline values: CDR1 SGHDT, CDR2 YYEEEE. Sequencing was done on a sample of PBMCs or a T cell subset sorted from them (not recorded which). This chain uses TRBV5-6 with TRBJ2-7, with a weak D call TRBD2 (6 bases). The receptor was isolated from a man aged 18 to 30 who had mild COVID-19 (a few samples of this study predate the infection). Cell type and time point are not known. The CDR3, as DNA: TGTGCCAGCGCGGGGCCCTTCTCCTACGAGCAGTACTTC. Amino acids: CASAGPFSYEQYF.